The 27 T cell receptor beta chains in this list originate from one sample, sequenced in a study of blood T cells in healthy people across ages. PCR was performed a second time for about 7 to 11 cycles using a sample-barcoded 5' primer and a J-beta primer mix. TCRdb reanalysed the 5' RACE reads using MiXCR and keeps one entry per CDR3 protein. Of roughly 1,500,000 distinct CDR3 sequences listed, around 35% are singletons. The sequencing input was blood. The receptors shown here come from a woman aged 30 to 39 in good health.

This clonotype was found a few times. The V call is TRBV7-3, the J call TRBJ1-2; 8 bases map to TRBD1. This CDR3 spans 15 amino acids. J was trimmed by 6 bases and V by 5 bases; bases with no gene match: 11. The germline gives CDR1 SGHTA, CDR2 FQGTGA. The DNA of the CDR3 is TGTGCCAGCAGCCAATATAGTAAGACAGGGGATGGCTACACCTTC. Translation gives CASSQYSKTGDGYTF.

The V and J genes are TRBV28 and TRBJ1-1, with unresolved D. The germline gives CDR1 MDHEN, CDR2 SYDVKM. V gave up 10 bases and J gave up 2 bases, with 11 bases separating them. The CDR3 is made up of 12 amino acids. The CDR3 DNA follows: TGTGCCAACAAGGGAGCCAACACTGAAGCTTTCTTT. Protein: CANKGANTEAFF.

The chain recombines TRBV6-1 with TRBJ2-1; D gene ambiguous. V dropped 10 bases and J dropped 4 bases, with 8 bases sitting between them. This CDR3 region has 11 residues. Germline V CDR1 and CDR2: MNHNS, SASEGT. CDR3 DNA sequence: TGTGCCACCCGAGCTTACAATGAGCAGTTCTTC. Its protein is CATRAYNEQFF.

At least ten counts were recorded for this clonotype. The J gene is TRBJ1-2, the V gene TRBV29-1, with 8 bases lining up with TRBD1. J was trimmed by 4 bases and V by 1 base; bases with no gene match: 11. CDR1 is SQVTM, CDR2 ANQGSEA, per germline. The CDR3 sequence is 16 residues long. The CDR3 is CSVEGSAGTGIYGYTF. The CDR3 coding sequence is TGCAGCGTTGAAGGCTCCGCCGGGACAGGCATCTATGGCTACACCTTC.

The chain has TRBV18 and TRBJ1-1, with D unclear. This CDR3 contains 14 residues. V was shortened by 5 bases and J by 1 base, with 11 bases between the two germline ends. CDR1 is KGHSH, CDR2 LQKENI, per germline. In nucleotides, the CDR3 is TGTGCCAGCTCAATACGACACTCGAACACTGAAGCTTTCTTT. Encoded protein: CASSIRHSNTEAFF.

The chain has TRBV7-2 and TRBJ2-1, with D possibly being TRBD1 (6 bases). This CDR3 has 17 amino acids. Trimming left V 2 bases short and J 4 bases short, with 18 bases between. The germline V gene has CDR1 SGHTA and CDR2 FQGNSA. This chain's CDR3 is CASSLWGGTSKYNEQFF. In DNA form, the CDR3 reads TGTGCCAGCAGCTTATGGGGTGGGACAAGCAAATACAATGAGCAGTTCTTC. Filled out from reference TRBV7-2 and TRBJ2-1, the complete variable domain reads GAGVSQSPSNKVTEKGKDVELRCDPISGHTALYWYRQSLGQGLEFLIYFQGNSAPDKSGLPSDRFSAERTGGSVSTLTIQRTQQEDSAVYLCASSLWGGTSKYNEQFFGPGTRLTVL.

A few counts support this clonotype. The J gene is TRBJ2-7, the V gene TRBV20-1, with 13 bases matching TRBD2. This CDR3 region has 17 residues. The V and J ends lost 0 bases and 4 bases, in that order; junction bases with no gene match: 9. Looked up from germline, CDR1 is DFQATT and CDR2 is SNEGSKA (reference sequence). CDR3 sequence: CSARDRTSGGWAYEQYF. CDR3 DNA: TGCAGTGCTAGAGATAGGACTAGCGGGGGCTGGGCTTACGAGCAGTACTTC.

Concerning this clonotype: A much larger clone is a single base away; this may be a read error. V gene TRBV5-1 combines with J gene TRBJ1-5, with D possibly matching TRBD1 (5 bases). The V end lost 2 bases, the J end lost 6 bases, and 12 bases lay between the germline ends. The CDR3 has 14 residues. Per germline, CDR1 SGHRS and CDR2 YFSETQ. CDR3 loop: CASSFGGDRQPQHF. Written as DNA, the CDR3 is TGCGCCAGCAGCTTTGGGGGGGATCGTCAGCCCCAGCATTTT.

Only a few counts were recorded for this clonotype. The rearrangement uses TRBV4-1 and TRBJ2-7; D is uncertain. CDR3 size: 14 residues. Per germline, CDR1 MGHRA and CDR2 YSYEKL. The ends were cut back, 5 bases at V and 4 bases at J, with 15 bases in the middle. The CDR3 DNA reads TGCGCCAGCAGCTCTGTGACGGTACCTTACGAGCAGTACTTC. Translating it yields CASSSVTVPYEQYF.

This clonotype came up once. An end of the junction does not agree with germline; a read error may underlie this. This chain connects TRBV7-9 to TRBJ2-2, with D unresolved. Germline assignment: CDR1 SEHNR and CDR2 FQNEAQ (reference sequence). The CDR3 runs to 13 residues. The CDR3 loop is CTSSLTASGELFF. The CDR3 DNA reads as TGTACCAGCAGCTTGACTGCGTCCGGGGAGCTGTTTTTT.

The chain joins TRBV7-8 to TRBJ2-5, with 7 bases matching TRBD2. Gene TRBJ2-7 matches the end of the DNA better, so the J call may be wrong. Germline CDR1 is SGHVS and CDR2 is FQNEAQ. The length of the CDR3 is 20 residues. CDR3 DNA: TGTGCCAGCAGTCTCCACCGGGGCGGATTTCCTAGCGGATCGGGCTACGAGCAGTACTTC. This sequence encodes CASSLHRGGFPSGSGYEQYF.

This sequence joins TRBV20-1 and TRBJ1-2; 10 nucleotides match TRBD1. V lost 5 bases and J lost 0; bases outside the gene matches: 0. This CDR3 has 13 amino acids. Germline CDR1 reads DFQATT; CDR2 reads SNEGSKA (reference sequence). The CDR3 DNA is TGCAGTGCTGGACAGGGGGCTAACTATGGCTACACCTTC. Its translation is CSAGQGANYGYTF.

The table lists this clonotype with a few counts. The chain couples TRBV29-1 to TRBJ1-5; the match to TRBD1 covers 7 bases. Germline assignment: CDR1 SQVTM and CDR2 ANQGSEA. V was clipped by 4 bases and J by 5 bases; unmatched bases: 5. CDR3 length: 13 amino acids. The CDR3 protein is CSVGAGTDQPQHF. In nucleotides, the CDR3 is TGCAGCGTTGGGGCCGGGACAGATCAGCCCCAGCATTTT. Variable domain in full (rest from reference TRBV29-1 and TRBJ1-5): SAVISQKPSRDICQRGTSLTIQCQVDSQVTMMFWYRQQPGQSLTLIATANQGSEATYESGFVIDKFPISRPNLTFSTLTVSNMSPEDSSIYLCSVGAGTDQPQHFGDGTRLSIL.

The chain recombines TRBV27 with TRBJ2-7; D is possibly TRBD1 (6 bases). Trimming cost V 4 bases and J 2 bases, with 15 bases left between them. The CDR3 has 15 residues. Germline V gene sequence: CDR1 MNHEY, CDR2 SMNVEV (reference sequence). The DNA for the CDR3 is TGTGCCAGCAGTTCCCCCAGGACAGTCACCTACGAGCAGTACTTC. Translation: CASSSPRTVTYEQYF.

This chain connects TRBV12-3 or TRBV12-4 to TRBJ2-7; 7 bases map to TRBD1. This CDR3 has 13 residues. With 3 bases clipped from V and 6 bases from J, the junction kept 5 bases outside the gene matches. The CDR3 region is CASSLMTGSEQYF. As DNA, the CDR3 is TGTGCCAGCAGTTTGATGACAGGGAGCGAGCAGTACTTC.

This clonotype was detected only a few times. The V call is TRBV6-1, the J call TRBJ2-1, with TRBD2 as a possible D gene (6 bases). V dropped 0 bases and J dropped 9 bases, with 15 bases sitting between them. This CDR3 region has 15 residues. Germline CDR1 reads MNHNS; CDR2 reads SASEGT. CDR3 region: CASSEAVAEAPEQFF. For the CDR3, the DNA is TGTGCCAGCAGTGAAGCAGTAGCGGAAGCCCCTGAGCAGTTCTTC.

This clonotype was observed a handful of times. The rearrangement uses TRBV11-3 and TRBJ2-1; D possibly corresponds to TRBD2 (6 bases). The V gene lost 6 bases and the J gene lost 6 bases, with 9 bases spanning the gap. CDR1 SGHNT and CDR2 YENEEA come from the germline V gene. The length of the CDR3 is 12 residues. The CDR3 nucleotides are TGTGCCAGCAGTAAGGAGGGCAATGAGCAGTTCTTC. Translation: CASSKEGNEQFF.

CDR3 loop: CSARQRGQHGYNEQFF. The CDR3 nucleotides are TGCAGTGCTAGACAGAGGGGACAGCACGGGTACAATGAGCAGTTCTTC. This chain connects TRBV20-1 to TRBJ2-1; TRBD1 agrees at 7 bases. This CDR3 is 16 amino acids long. V was pared by 2 bases and J by 4 bases, with 11 bases of the junction left unmatched. Germline CDR1 DFQATT, CDR2 SNEGSKA (reference sequence).

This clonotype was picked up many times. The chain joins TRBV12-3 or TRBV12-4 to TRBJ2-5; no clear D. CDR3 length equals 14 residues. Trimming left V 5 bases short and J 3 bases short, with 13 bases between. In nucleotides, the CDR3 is TGTGCCAGCAGTCGTACTGGTGGTGAAGAGACCCAGTACTTC. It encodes CASSRTGGEETQYF.

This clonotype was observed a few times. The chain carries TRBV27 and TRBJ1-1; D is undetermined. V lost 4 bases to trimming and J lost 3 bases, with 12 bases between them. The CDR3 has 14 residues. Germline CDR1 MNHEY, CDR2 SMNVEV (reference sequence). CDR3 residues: CASSSNNGHTEAFF. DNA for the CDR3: TGTGCCAGCAGTTCCAACAACGGGCACACTGAAGCTTTCTTT.

The CDR3 region is CASSPQQGKYGYTF. CDR3 nucleotides: TGCGCCAGCAGCCCACAACAGGGGAAGTATGGCTACACCTTC. This rearrangement joins TRBV4-1 to TRBJ1-2, with TRBD1 identical over 7 bases. CDR3 size: 14 residues. Unmatched junction bases numbered 7, after V lost 4 bases and J lost 5 bases. The germline CDR1 and CDR2 sequences are MGHRA and YSYEKL.

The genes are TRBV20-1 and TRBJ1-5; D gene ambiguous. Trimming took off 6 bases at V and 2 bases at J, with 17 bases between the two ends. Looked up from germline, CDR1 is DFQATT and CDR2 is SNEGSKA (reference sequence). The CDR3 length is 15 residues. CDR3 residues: CSAPDGGIGNQPQHF. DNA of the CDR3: TGCAGTGCGCCGGACGGCGGAATTGGCAATCAGCCCCAGCATTTT.

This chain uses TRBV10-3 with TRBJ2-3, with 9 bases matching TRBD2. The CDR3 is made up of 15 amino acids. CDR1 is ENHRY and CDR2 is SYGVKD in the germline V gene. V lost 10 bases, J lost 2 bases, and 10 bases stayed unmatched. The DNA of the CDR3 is TGTGCCACCCAGAGTAGCGGGGGCTACACAGATACGCAGTATTTT. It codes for CATQSSGGYTDTQYF.

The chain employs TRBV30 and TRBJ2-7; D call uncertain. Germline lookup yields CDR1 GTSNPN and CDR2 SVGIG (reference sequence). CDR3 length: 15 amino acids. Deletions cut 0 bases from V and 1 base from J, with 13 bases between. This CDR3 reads CAWSVQGSRSYEQYF. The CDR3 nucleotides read TGTGCCTGGAGTGTACAAGGGTCTAGATCCTACGAGCAGTACTTC.

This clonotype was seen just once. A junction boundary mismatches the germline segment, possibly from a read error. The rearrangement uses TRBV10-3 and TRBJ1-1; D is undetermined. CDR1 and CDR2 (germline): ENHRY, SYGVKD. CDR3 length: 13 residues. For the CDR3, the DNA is TGTGCCATCGGTGATAGGGAAAACACTGAAGCTTTCTTT. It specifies CAIGDRENTEAFF.

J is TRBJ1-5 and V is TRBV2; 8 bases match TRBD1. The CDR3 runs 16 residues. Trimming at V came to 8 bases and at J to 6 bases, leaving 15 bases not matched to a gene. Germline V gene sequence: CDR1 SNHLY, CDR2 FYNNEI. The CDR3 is CASGQPGTGYGQPQHF. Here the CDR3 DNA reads TGTGCCAGCGGACAACCCGGGACAGGTTACGGTCAGCCCCAGCATTTT.

This CDR3 reads CASSLAGGLKNEQFF. The CDR3 bases are TGTGCCAGCAGTTTGGCGGGGGGGCTTAAGAATGAGCAGTTCTTC. The chain combines TRBV12-3 or TRBV12-4 with TRBJ2-1, with 9 nucleotides matching TRBD2. The J segment lost 7 bases and the V segment lost 3 bases, leaving 7 bases of the junction unmatched. This CDR3 has 15 residues.